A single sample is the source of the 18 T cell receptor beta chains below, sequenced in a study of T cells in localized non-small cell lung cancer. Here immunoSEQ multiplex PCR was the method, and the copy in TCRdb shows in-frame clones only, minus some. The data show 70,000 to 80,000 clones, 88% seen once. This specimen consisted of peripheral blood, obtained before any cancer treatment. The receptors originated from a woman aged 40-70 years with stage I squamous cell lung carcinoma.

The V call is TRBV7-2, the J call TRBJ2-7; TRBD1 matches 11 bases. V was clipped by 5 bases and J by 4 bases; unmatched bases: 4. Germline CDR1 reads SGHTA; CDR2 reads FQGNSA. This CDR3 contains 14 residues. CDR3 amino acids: CASSRGTGGYEQYF. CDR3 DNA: TGTGCCAGCAGCCGGGGGACAGGGGGGTACGAGCAGTACTTC.

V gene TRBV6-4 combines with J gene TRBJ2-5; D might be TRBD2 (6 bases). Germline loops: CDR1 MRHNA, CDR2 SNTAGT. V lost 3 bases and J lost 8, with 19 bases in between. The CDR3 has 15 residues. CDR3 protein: CASSEKSGAGGTQYF. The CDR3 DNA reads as TGTGCCAGCAGTGAAAAGTCGGGAGCCGGGGGTACCCAGTACTTC.

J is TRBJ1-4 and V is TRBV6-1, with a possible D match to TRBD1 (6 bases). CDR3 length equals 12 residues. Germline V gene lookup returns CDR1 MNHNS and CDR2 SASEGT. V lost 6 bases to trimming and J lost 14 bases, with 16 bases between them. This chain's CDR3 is CASSRMDSRLFF. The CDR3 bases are TGTGCCAGCAGCAGAATGGACAGCCGGCTGTTTTTT.

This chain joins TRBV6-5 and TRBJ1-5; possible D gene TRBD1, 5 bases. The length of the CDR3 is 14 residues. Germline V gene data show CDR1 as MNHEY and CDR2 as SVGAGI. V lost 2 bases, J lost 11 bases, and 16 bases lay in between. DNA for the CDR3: TGTGCCAGCAGTTACCGCGGGGACTCAGGGTCCCAGCATTTT. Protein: CASSYRGDSGSQHF.

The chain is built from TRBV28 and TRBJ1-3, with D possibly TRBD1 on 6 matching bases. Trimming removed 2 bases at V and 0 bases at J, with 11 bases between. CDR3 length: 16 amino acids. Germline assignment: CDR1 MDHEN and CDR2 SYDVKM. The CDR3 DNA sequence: TGTGCCAGCAGTTTAGGACAGCGAACCTCTGGAAACACCATATATTTT. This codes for CASSLGQRTSGNTIYF.

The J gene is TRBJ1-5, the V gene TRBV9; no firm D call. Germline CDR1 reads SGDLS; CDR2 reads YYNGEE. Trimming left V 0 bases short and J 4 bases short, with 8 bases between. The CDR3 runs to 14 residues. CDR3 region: CASSVDGENQPQHF. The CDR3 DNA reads TGTGCCAGCAGCGTAGATGGAGAGAATCAGCCCCAGCATTTT.

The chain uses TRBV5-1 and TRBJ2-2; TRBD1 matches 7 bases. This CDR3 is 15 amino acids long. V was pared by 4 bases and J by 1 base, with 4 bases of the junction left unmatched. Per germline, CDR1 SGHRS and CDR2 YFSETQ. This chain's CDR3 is CASSLTGRNTGELFF. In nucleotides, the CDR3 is TGCGCCAGCAGCCTGACAGGGAGGAACACCGGGGAGCTGTTTTTT.

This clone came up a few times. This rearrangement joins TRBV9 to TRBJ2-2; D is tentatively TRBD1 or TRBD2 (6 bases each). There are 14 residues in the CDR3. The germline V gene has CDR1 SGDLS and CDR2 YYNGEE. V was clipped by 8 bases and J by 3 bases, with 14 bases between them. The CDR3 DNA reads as TGTGCCAGTTCACTAGGGGGGTACACCGGGGAGCTGTTTTTT. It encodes CASSLGGYTGELFF.

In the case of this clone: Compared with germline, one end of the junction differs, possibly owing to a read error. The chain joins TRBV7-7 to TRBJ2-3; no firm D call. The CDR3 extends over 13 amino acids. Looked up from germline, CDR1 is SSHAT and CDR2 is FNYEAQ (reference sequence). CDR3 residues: CASSQRMADTQYF. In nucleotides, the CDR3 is TGTGCTAGCAGCCAGAGAATGGCAGATACGCAGTATTTT.

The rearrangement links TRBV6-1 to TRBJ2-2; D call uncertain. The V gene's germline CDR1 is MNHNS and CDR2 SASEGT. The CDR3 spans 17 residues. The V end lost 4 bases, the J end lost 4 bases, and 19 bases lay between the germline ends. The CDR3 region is CASSVNTAGVGTGELFF. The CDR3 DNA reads TGTGCCAGCAGTGTTAATACGGCTGGTGTTGGCACCGGGGAGCTGTTTTTT.

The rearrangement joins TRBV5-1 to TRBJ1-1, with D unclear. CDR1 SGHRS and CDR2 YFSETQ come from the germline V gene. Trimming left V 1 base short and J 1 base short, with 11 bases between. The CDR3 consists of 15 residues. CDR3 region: CASSLRGFPNTEAFF. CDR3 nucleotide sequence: TGCGCCAGCAGCTTGCGTGGATTTCCGAACACTGAAGCTTTCTTT.

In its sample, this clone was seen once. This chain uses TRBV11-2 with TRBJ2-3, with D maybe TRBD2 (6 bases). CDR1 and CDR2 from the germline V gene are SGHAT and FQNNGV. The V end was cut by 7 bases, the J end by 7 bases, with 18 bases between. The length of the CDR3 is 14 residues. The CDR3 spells CASTITSGRHTQYF. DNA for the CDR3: TGTGCCAGCACCATAACTAGTGGGAGGCATACGCAGTATTTT.

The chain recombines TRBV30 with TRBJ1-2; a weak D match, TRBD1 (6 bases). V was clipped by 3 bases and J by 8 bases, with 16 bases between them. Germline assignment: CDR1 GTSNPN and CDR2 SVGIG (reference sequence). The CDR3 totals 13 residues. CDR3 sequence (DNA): TGTGCCTGGAGGATATCGGGGGCGCGAGGCTACACCTTC. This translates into CAWRISGARGYTF.

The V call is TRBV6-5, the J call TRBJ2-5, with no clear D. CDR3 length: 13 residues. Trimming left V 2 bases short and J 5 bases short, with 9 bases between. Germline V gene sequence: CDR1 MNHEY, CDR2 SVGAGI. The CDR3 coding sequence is TGTGCCAGCAGTTACAGGGCGTCTGAGACCCAGTACTTC. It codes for CASSYRASETQYF.

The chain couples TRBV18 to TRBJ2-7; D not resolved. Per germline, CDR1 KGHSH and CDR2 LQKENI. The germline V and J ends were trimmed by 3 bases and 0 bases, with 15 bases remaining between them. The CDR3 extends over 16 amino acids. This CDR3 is CASSPGGGPSSYEQYF. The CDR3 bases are TGTGCCAGCTCACCTGGTGGCGGTCCCAGCTCCTACGAGCAGTACTTC.

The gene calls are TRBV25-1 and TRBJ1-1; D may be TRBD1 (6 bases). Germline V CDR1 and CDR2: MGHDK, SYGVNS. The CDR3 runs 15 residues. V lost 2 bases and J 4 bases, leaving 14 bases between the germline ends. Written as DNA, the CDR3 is TGTGCCAGCAGTGAAGATAGAGGGGGGAGCACTGAAGCTTTCTTT. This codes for CASSEDRGGSTEAFF.

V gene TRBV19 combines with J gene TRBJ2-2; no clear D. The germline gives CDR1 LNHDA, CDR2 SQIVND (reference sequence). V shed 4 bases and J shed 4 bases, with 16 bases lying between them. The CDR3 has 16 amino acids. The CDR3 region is CASSTDINMLTGELFF. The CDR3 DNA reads TGTGCCAGTAGTACCGATATAAACATGCTCACCGGGGAGCTGTTTTTT. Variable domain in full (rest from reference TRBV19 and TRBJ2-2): DGGITQSPKYLFRKEGQNVTLSCEQNLNHDAMYWYRQDPGQGLRLIYYSQIVNDFQKGDIAEGYSVSREKKESFPLTVTSAQKNPTAFYLCASSTDINMLTGELFFGEGSRLTVL.

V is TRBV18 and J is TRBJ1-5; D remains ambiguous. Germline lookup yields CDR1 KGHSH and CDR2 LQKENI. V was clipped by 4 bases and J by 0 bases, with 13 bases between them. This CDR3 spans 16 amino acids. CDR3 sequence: CASSLKRLNSNQPQHF. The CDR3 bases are TGTGCCAGCTCACTAAAACGACTTAATAGCAATCAGCCCCAGCATTTT.